This T cell receptor (beta chain) came from a study of T-cell reconstitution after alpha-beta-depleted transplantation in children. For this clonotype: What it binds is not known.

Unique molecular identifiers featured in how the TCRbeta library was prepared. TCRdb processed the PCR reads anew with MiXCR; each CDR3 protein has one entry. The sample has roughly 790,000 distinct CDR3 sequences, approximately 15% seen once; the top ten hold just under 5%. Study results and limitations: A year post-transplant, T-cell counts and diversity derived mostly from newly produced T cells. Expanded clones from the graft, numbering several hundred, reportedly supplied alpha-beta T cells about two months after transplant.

The germline gives CDR1 DFQATT, CDR2 SNEGSKA (reference sequence). V gave up 6 bases and J gave up 7 bases, with 16 bases separating them. The CDR3 is made up of 13 amino acids. This chain uses TRBV20-1 with TRBJ2-1; D perhaps matches TRBD2 (5 bases). The receptor comes from a male patient between 10 and 17 years old who had a stem cell transplant for acute lymphoblastic leukemia, so the T cells may come from the graft donor. This specimen was PBMCs, mostly from graft donor cells, taken 360 days after TCRalphabeta/CD19-depleted stem cell transplant. The CDR3 reads CSAKDFFPNEQFF. In DNA form, the CDR3 reads TGCAGTGCGAAGGACTTCTTCCCGAATGAGCAGTTCTTC.